The T cell receptor (beta chain) under discussion was sequenced for a study of shared clonotypes between healthy human individuals. The protocol was immunoSEQ multiplex PCR, while the TCRdb copy is restricted to in-frame clones and leaves out a portion. The sample consists of about 2 million clones, over 85% of them appearing once. CDR3 length: 14 amino acids. The germline gives CDR1 SQVTM, CDR2 ANQGSEA. Trimming removed 7 bases from V and 0 bases from J, with 14 bases in between. CD45RA+ naive and CD45RA-negative memory subsets were separated from CD4+ cells. Sequencing was performed on naive CD4+ T cells sorted from blood. The subset denotes: CD45RA+ positively selected. The chain uses TRBV29-1 and TRBJ2-3, with D uncertain. This clonotype was sampled from a man in his late teens or twenties in good health. CDR3 protein: CSALTGSSTDTQYF. In DNA form, the CDR3 reads TGCAGCGCTCTGACTGGCTCTAGCACAGATACGCAGTATTTT.